The source of this T cell receptor (beta chain) is a study of T cell repertoires in cytomegalovirus infection. Overall study context: Recently identified HLA-C-restricted CMV epitopes were among the peptides used. It can be stated that public TCR beta signatures indicated CMV infection as well as a matching HLA type.

About this clonotype: The antigen is not known.

TCRdb passed the reads through MiXCR, listing each CDR3 protein once. Among approximately 730,000 distinct CDR3 sequences listed, 29% were seen once. The CDR3 sequence is 13 residues long. Trimming took 6 bases from V and 7 from J, leaving 10 bases between them. Germline values: CDR1 MNHEY, CDR2 SMNVEV (reference sequence). General study findings and limits: Cumulative frequency of public TCR beta families picked out carriers of CMV plus the relevant HLA.

The chain couples TRBV27 to TRBJ1-6; D ambiguous. The sample in question was cultured CD8+ T cells from PBMCs, obtained from culture after CMV antigen stimulation. The clonotype comes from a human donor in good health (CMV status not recorded). Some clones in this sample may be carry-over from other donors' samples. DNA of the CDR3: TGTGCCAGCAGAAACGAGCTCAATTCACCCCTCCACTTT. It is translated as CASRNELNSPLHF.